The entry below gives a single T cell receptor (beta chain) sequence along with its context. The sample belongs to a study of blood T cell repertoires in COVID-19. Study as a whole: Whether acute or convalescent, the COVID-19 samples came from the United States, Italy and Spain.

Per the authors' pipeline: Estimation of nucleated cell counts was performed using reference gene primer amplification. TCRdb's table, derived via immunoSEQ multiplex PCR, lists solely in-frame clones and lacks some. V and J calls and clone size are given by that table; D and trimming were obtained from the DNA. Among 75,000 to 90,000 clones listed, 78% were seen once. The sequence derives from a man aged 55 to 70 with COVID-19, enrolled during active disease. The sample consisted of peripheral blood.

The CDR3 region is CASSDSGTGWGQYF. The CDR3 nucleotides read TGTGCCAGCAGCGACAGTGGGACTGGGTGGGGCCAGTACTTC. The chain uses TRBV7-2 and TRBJ2-5, with a tentative D call TRBD2 (6 bases). V lost 5 bases to trimming and J lost 10 bases, with 20 bases between them. Germline lookup yields CDR1 SGHTA and CDR2 FQGNSA. The CDR3 runs 14 residues. The complete variable domain, with remaining parts taken from reference TRBV7-2 and TRBJ2-5, reads GAGVSQSPSNKVTEKGKDVELRCDPISGHTALYWYRQSLGQGLEFLIYFQGNSAPDKSGLPSDRFSAERTGGSVSTLTIQRTQQEDSAVYLCASSDSGTGWGQYFGPGTRLLVL.